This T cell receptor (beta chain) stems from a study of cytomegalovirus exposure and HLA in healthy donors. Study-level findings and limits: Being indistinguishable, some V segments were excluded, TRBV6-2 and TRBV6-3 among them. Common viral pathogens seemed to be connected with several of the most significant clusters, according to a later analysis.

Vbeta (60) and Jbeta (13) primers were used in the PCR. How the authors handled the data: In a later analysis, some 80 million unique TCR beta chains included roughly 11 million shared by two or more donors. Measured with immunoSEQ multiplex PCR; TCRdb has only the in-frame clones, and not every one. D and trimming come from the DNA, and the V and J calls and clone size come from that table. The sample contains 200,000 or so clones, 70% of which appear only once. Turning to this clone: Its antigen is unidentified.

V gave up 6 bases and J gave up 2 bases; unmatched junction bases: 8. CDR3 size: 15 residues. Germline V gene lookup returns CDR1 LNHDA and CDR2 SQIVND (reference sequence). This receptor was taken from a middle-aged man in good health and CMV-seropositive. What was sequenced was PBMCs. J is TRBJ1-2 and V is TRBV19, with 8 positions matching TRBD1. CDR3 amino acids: CASSAGGNKNYGYTF. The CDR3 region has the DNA TGTGCCAGTAGCGCAGGGGGCAATAAGAACTATGGCTACACCTTC.